This T cell receptor beta chain was captured in a study of T-cell reconstitution after alpha-beta-depleted transplantation in children. Findings and caveats of the study: Once a year had passed after transplant, T-cell counts and diversity came mostly from newly produced T cells. Where some patients showed high TCRbeta diversity at day 60, it came from recipient T cells and thymic progenitors that had survived. Expanded graft clones numbering several hundred reportedly gave rise to alpha-beta T cells about two months after transplant.

V lost 4 bases and J 0 bases, leaving 11 bases between the germline ends. This CDR3 contains 14 residues. CDR1 and CDR2 (germline): SGHKS, YYEKEE (reference sequence). This clonotype was counted at least ten times. Its antigen is undetermined. Construction of the TCRbeta library involved unique molecular identifiers. MiXCR, run by TCRdb on the PCR reads, gives a single entry per CDR3 protein. The repertoire holds fewer than 250,000 distinct CDR3 sequences, around 7.5% seen once, with 5% to 8% in the top ten. The source of this sequence is a male patient younger than 18 who had a stem cell transplant for acute lymphoblastic leukemia, so the T cells may come from the graft donor. The chain has TRBV5-5 and TRBJ2-7; D remains ambiguous. Specimen: PBMCs, mostly from graft donor cells, collected 180 days after TCRalphabeta/CD19-depleted stem cell transplant. The CDR3 loop is CASSEQKRSYEQYF. As DNA, the CDR3 is TGTGCCAGCAGCGAACAGAAGCGCTCCTACGAGCAGTACTTC.